Listed below are T cell receptor beta chains from one sample, sequenced in a study of cytomegalovirus exposure and HLA in healthy donors. The repertoire was sequenced with immunoSEQ multiplex PCR; TCRdb's copy has only in-frame clones and lacks some. The data hold about 120,000 clones, with approximately 80% observed a single time. Material: PBMCs. These receptors all stem from a woman younger than 35 in good health and CMV-seronegative. CDR3s leave out the opening cysteine and the closing phenylalanine or tryptophan.

v_call	j_call	cdr3_length	cdr3_aa
TRBV5-1	TRBJ1-5	11	ASRQDSNQPQH
TRBV7-9	TRBJ2-2	13	ASSLGQGNTGELF
TRBV10-3	TRBJ1-1	13	AISESGRTNTEAF
TRBV2	TRBJ2-1	10	ASSDRVNEQF
TRBV5-8	TRBJ1-5	15	ASSSWPGQGFSQPQH
TRBV15	TRBJ2-7	12	ATSREAGNYEQY
TRBV25-1	TRBJ1-2	11	ASSEYKGHREV
TRBV2	TRBJ1-4	16	ASRARIGQTATNEKLF
TRBV11-2	TRBJ1-6	15	ASSLVPGQGVDSPLH
TRBV6-5	TRBJ1-4	12	ASSQGAYDEKLF
TRBV19	TRBJ2-1	12	ASSSSGSGYEQF
TRBV6-7	TRBJ1-5	17	ASRRTDSRWAERNQPQH
TRBV30	TRBJ1-2	13	AWSFPLLQGYGYT
TRBV4-1	TRBJ2-7	13	ASSPGQGPSYEQY
TRBV30	TRBJ1-1	9	ALRGNTEAF
TRBV6-5	TRBJ2-7	13	ASSYGLAGGYEQY
TRBV18	TRBJ2-5	12	ASSPNSGQETQY
TRBV6-4	TRBJ2-1	11	ASSDQGEGEQF
TRBV29-1	TRBJ2-1	12	SVGTGTGWLEQF
TRBV6-5	TRBJ1-3	13	ASSPGLPSGNTIY
TRBV6-6	TRBJ2-1	13	ASSPSGSSYNEQF
TRBV7-9	TRBJ1-3	10	ASNQEGNTIY
TRBV19	TRBJ1-1	12	ASSRGGMNTEAF
TRBV4-3	TRBJ2-1	12	ASSPQGASNEQF
TRBV29-1	TRBJ2-2	12	SVVWGGRTGELL
TRBV9	TRBJ1-2	10	ASSVVRSGYT
TRBV7-9	TRBJ1-1	13	ASSSRLGGSTEAF
TRBV6-1	TRBJ1-1	10	ASIQRGTEAF
TRBV2	TRBJ2-2	12	ASSGGSVTGELF
TRBV10-1	TRBJ2-7	13	ASSDAGLIREEQY
TRBV5-4	TRBJ2-2	14	ASSPVRDTNTGELF
TRBV11-2	TRBJ1-4	11	ASSLDWNEKLF
TRBV9	TRBJ1-2	12	ASSVAGKGAGYT
TRBV5-6	TRBJ1-4	13	ASSLRGGGWEKLF
TRBV6-1	TRBJ1-6	17	ASSGSGDRLSSYNSPLH
TRBV19	TRBJ2-1	13	ASSITSIPYNEQF
TRBV5-4	TRBJ2-2	14	ASVQDGQWNTGELF
TRBV5-1	TRBJ2-3	12	ASSLEGATDTQY
TRBV6-4	TRBJ2-6	14	ASSAGHSSGANVLT
TRBV19	TRBJ1-5	12	ASSITGGPQPQH
TRBV19	TRBJ1-3	13	ASSEDRGVGNTIY
TRBV4-1	TRBJ2-1	16	ASSQDSPGLSGYNEQF
TRBV12-5	TRBJ1-1	13	ASGQGAILGTEAF
TRBV4-1	TRBJ2-3	15	ASSPPRRGDSTDTQY
TRBV5-8	TRBJ1-1	11	ASSTLRQLEAF
TRBV11-3	TRBJ2-1	12	ASSFGRDYNEQF
TRBV6-1	.	13	ASSDLSGSPYEQY
TRBV4-3	TRBJ2-7	11	ASSQEATYEQY
TRBV29-1	TRBJ2-1	12	SVRTGRGYNEQF
TRBV7-9	TRBJ2-5	13	ASSHGHLKQETQY
TRBV25-1	TRBJ1-4	16	ASSEFKIGTGGHEKLF
TRBV27	TRBJ1-2	12	ASSPGSQTYGYT
TRBV30	TRBJ1-2	12	AWRVTGFVYGYT